Presented here are 23 T cell receptor beta chains from one specimen sequenced in a study of monozygotic twins with inflammatory bowel disease (dated by TCRdb to about 2019). The protocol used for the library was 5' RACE. For sequencing, an Illumina HiSeq 2500 was employed. Each CDR3 protein sequence appears as one entry after TCRdb reprocessed the reads, and no DNA is included. This sample's table has entries for about 160,000 distinct CDR3 sequences. The ten top clones hold approximately 3% of the sample. The material sequenced was blood. These receptors came from a human donor with ulcerative colitis or Crohn's disease, or a healthy co-twin of an affected twin (not recorded which).

The V call is TRBV14, the J call TRBJ2-7. The CDR3 loop spans 13 amino acids. The germline V gene encodes CDR1 SGHDN and CDR2 FVKESK. CDR3 loop: CASSQIEVHEQYF.

The V and J genes are TRBV14 and TRBJ1-5; TCRdb's D call, TRBD1, is unchecked because there is no DNA. CDR1 and CDR2 (germline): SGHDN, FVKESK. This CDR3 region has 15 residues. CDR3 residues: CASSQEEGFNQPQHF.

The CDR3 sequence is CASGPWSSGANVLTF. The chain links TRBV28 to TRBJ2-6; TCRdb lists TRBD2, though no DNA is available to test this call. Germline values: CDR1 MDHEN, CDR2 SYDVKM. This CDR3 has 15 amino acids.

The J gene is TRBJ1-4, the V gene TRBV6-5. Germline loops: CDR1 MNHEY, CDR2 SVGAGI. The CDR3 has 16 amino acids. This chain's CDR3 is CASSYVYRQEREKLFF.

This chain links TRBV10-3 with TRBJ2-7; TCRdb's D call of TRBD1 is untestable without DNA. The germline V gene encodes CDR1 ENHRY and CDR2 SYGVKD. This CDR3 region has 16 residues. CDR3 residues: CAISELDRGFSYEQYF.

The V gene is TRBV20-1, the J gene TRBJ1-2; TCRdb indicates TRBD1, and absent DNA this call remains unverified. The CDR3 spans 15 residues. Germline V gene lookup returns CDR1 DFQATT and CDR2 SNEGSKA (reference sequence). This CDR3 is CSAPPGGNGNYGYTF.

The chain is built from TRBV5-1 and TRBJ2-2; TCRdb proposes TRBD2, but this gene call is untestable without DNA. The CDR3 totals 18 residues. Germline V gene data show CDR1 as SGHRS and CDR2 as YFSETQ. The CDR3 here is CASSSGLAGGPRTGELFF.

V is TRBV5-1 and J is TRBJ1-1; TCRdb selects TRBD1, and the lack of DNA leaves this call unchecked. This CDR3 is 13 amino acids long. Germline CDR1 SGHRS, CDR2 YFSETQ. CDR3 sequence reads: CASNMARGTEAFF.

The rearrangement links TRBV7-9 to TRBJ2-1. The CDR3 sequence is 15 residues long. CDR1 is SEHNR, CDR2 FQNEAQ, per germline (reference sequence). The CDR3 is CASSRAGGAYNEQFF.

This clonotype shows up as medium-sized by frequency. The V gene is TRBV5-5, the J gene TRBJ2-7; TCRdb's D gene call, TRBD2, goes unchecked for lack of DNA. This CDR3 contains 15 residues. Looked up from germline, CDR1 is SGHKS and CDR2 is YYEKEE (reference sequence). The CDR3 is CASMLAGGYSYEQYF.

The rearrangement uses TRBV5-1 and TRBJ1-6; the D call from TCRdb, TRBD1, cannot be confirmed without DNA. The CDR3 loop spans 16 amino acids. Germline-derived CDR1 and CDR2 are SGHRS and YFSETQ. The CDR3 sequence: CASSLGRPGSDSPLHF.

The CDR3 sequence is CASSLDPGGNYGYTF. The rearrangement joins TRBV11-2 to TRBJ1-2; without DNA, the TCRdb call of TRBD1 cannot be checked. CDR3 length equals 15 residues. From germline, CDR1 is SGHAT and CDR2 FQNNGV.

This chain uses TRBV20-1 with TRBJ2-1; as DNA is missing, the TRBD1 call by TCRdb cannot be tested. The CDR3 loop spans 13 amino acids. Per germline, CDR1 DFQATT and CDR2 SNEGSKA (reference sequence). Here the CDR3 reads CSAKGQGIYEQFF.

The rearrangement joins TRBV2 to TRBJ2-5. Germline lookup yields CDR1 SNHLY and CDR2 FYNNEI. The CDR3 contains 12 residues. The CDR3: CASSGVEETQYF. Full variable domain (outside the CDR3, taken from reference TRBV2 and TRBJ2-5): EPEVTQTPSHQVTQMGQEVILRCVPISNHLYFYWYRQILGQKVEFLVSFYNNEISEKSEIFDDQFSVERPDGSNFTLKIRSTKLEDSAMYFCASSGVEETQYFGPGTRLLVL.

The chain uses TRBV12-3 or TRBV12-4 and TRBJ1-6; the TCRdb call, TRBD1, lacks DNA for checking. The CDR3 has 15 residues. CDR3 sequence: CASNPGTDYNSPLHF.

The V and J genes are TRBV16 and TRBJ2-5; TCRdb names TRBD1, which stays unverified in the absence of DNA. This CDR3 region has 15 residues. CDR1 and CDR2 from the germline V gene are KGHSY and FQNENV. CDR3 in amino acids: CASSQSGHITGTQYF.

V usage is TRBV20-1 and J usage is TRBJ2-5; no DNA is available, so the TRBD2 call from TCRdb remains unchecked. CDR3 length: 14 amino acids. Germline V CDR1 and CDR2: DFQATT, SNEGSKA (reference sequence). The CDR3 sequence: CSAASPRGVETQYF.

The genes are TRBV5-1 and TRBJ2-1; TCRdb's D call, TRBD1, is unchecked because there is no DNA. This CDR3 region has 15 residues. CDR1 is SGHRS and CDR2 is YFSETQ in the germline V gene. The CDR3 here is CASSWSGTGENEQFF.

This chain joins TRBV12-3 or TRBV12-4 and TRBJ1-1; the TCRdb D gene call, TRBD1, has no DNA to confirm it. CDR3 length: 14 residues. CDR3 sequence reads: CASRWRQSNTEAFF.

The J gene is TRBJ1-2, the V gene TRBV5-6. CDR1 is SGHDT, CDR2 YYEEEE, per germline. The CDR3 is 16 residues long. The CDR3 spells CASSLVVTDLRYGYTF.

The CDR3 spells CSAREGGGTGNQPQHF. The V call is TRBV20-1, the J call TRBJ1-5; TCRdb names TRBD1, which stays unverified in the absence of DNA. The CDR3 runs 16 residues. Germline values: CDR1 DFQATT, CDR2 SNEGSKA (reference sequence).

V is TRBV28 and J is TRBJ2-7; TCRdb indicates TRBD2, and absent DNA this call remains unverified. This CDR3 spans 16 amino acids. Germline V gene data show CDR1 as MDHEN and CDR2 as SYDVKM. CDR3 amino acids: CASSLTSGGRKDEQYF.

V and J are TRBV6-5 and TRBJ1-2. The CDR3 covers 15 residues. Germline V gene lookup returns CDR1 MNHEY and CDR2 SVGAGI. The CDR3 protein is CASSYSSGRNYGYTF.